These 28 T cell receptor beta chains were all obtained from the same sample, sequenced in a study of shared clonotypes between healthy human individuals (TCRdb year 2020). Libraries were prepared through the immunoSEQ multiplex PCR assay. The immuneACCESS repertoire file appears here via TCRdb, limited to in-frame rearrangements. These files lack a portion of the clones; in checked studies, under half of the deficit traces to unresolved V genes, and the cause of the others is not known. Here the sample has fewer than 400,000 clones; around 67% occur a single time. The ten largest make up 10% of the sample. Sequenced input: memory CD4+ T cells sorted from blood. The sample's cell subset or site, from its label and the paper: CD45RA-negative fraction. The source is a man aged 25 to 45 in good health.

The chain employs TRBV9 and TRBJ2-1; D is unresolved. CDR3 length: 14 residues. Germline V gene sequence: CDR1 SGDLS, CDR2 YYNGEE. Between the trimmed V and J ends, which lost 6 bases and 6 bases, there was a span of 16 bases. CDR3 coding DNA: TGTGCCAGCAAACGTAGTGGCGCCTCCAATGAGCAGTTCTTC. This translates into CASKRSGASNEQFF.

The chain has TRBV7-3 and TRBJ2-2; possible D gene TRBD1, 5 bases. This CDR3 is built from 13 residues. Germline V gives CDR1 SGHTA, CDR2 FQGTGA. Trimming removed 5 bases at V and 8 bases at J, with 12 bases between. CDR3 loop: CASSPQGGGELFF. CDR3 nucleotides: TGTGCCAGCAGCCCCCAGGGTGGGGGGGAGCTGTTTTTT.

The chain couples TRBV4-1 to TRBJ2-3; 14 nucleotides agree with TRBD2. This CDR3 has 16 residues. The trim removed 4 bases at V and 3 bases at J, leaving 3 bases unmatched. Germline V CDR1 and CDR2: MGHRA, YSYEKL. This CDR3 is CASSPGLAGVTDTQYF. CDR3 DNA sequence: TGCGCCAGCAGCCCGGGACTAGCGGGAGTAACAGATACGCAGTATTTT.

This clone was counted between two and nine times. J is TRBJ2-5 and V is TRBV7-2; 11 nucleotides match TRBD1. Germline CDR1 is SGHTA and CDR2 is FQGNSA. V shed 7 bases and J 5 bases; nucleotides not matched to a gene: 9. The CDR3 runs to 15 residues. CDR3 amino acids: CASTIPGTGGETQYF. CDR3 nucleotides: TGTGCCAGCACCATCCCCGGGACAGGGGGGGAGACCCAGTACTTC.

The CDR3 coding sequence is TGTGCCCACCCGTCGGAGGTTAGGTACACTGAAGCTTTCTTT. This sequence encodes CAHPSEVRYTEAFF. The chain recombines TRBV27 with TRBJ1-1; D unresolved. Trimming shortened V by 11 bases and J by 3 bases, and 19 bases separated the two germline ends. Per germline, CDR1 MNHEY and CDR2 SMNVEV (reference sequence). The CDR3 covers 14 residues.

The gene calls are TRBV2 and TRBJ1-1; the match to TRBD1 covers 8 bases. The V segment lost 5 bases and the J segment 11 bases; nucleotides outside the gene matches: 4. The CDR3 length is 11 residues. The germline V gene has CDR1 SNHLY and CDR2 FYNNEI. The CDR3 loop reads CASSKTGAAFF. The DNA for the CDR3 is TGTGCCAGCAGTAAGACAGGGGCGGCTTTCTTT.

The chain joins TRBV18 to TRBJ2-7, with D maybe TRBD2 (7 bases). The CDR3 sequence is 15 residues long. V lost 3 bases and J 0 bases, leaving 12 bases between the germline ends. CDR1 KGHSH and CDR2 LQKENI come from the germline V gene. CDR3 amino acids: CASSPGGGSSYEQYF. CDR3 sequence (DNA): TGTGCCAGCTCACCGGGAGGGGGGAGCTCCTACGAGCAGTACTTC.

J is TRBJ2-5 and V is TRBV6-1; TRBD2 matches at 9 bases. The V segment lost 4 bases and the J segment 5 bases; nucleotides outside the gene matches: 14. Germline CDR1 is MNHNS and CDR2 is SASEGT. The CDR3 consists of 17 residues. The CDR3, as DNA: TGTGCCAGCAGTGGTGAACGTCTAGCGGGACCGAGGGAGACCCAGTACTTC. Protein sequence: CASSGERLAGPRETQYF.

V usage is TRBV6-1 and J usage is TRBJ2-4; D is possibly TRBD1 or TRBD2 (5 bases each). The CDR3 contains 17 residues. CDR1 and CDR2 from the germline V gene are MNHNS and SASEGT. Trimming stripped 2 bases from V and 0 bases from J, with 14 bases between. The CDR3 is CASSEQKGTLAKNIQYF. DNA for the CDR3: TGTGCCAGCAGTGAACAGAAAGGGACGTTAGCCAAAAACATTCAGTACTTC.

This clone was observed a single time. The CDR3: CSASDRWEGEAFF. CDR3 coding DNA: TGCAGCGCTTCGGACAGGTGGGAGGGTGAAGCTTTCTTT. The rearrangement links TRBV29-1 to TRBJ1-1; 7 bases fit TRBD1. After removal of 7 bases from V and 7 bases from J, the junction contained 12 bases not matched to a gene. The CDR3 has 13 amino acids. The germline CDR1 and CDR2 sequences are SQVTM and ANQGSEA.

The rearrangement joins TRBV28 to TRBJ1-2; D unclear. The CDR3 sequence is 13 residues long. Trimming removed 7 bases from V and 5 bases from J, with 14 bases in between. CDR1 is MDHEN and CDR2 is SYDVKM in the germline V gene. CDR3: CASNGRALYGYTF. The CDR3 DNA is TGTGCCAGCAATGGGAGGGCTCTTTATGGCTACACCTTC.

V and J are TRBV5-1 and TRBJ2-7; D assignment may be TRBD1 or TRBD2 (6 bases each). V lost 2 bases and J lost 2, with 20 bases in between. Germline CDR1 reads SGHRS; CDR2 reads YFSETQ. The CDR3 is made up of 17 amino acids. The CDR3 DNA is TGCGCCAGCAGCTTAACAGGGAGGCTCAGTAGTGCCTACGAGCAGTACTTC. This encodes CASSLTGRLSSAYEQYF.

The J gene is TRBJ2-5, the V gene TRBV5-1; D is unresolved. Trimming cost V 5 bases and J 2 bases, with 10 bases left between them. This CDR3 has 13 amino acids. CDR1 SGHRS and CDR2 YFSETQ come from the germline V gene. The CDR3 sequence: CASSHGTQETQYF. CDR3 coding DNA: TGCGCCAGCAGTCACGGCACTCAAGAGACCCAGTACTTC.

The chain joins TRBV27 to TRBJ2-2, with 9 bases matching TRBD2. The ends lost 6 bases at V and 2 bases at J; junction bases unmatched: 4. The CDR3 extends over 15 amino acids. From germline, CDR1 is MNHEY and CDR2 SMNVEV (reference sequence). The DNA for the CDR3 is TGTGCCAGCAGAACCGGGACTAGCAACACCGGGGAGCTGTTTTTT. Translation gives CASRTGTSNTGELFF.

This clone appeared many times. V and J are TRBV7-2 and TRBJ1-6; 8 nucleotides align to TRBD1. The CDR3 runs to 17 residues. The V and J ends lost 2 bases and 8 bases, in that order; junction bases with no gene match: 11. The germline CDR1 and CDR2 sequences are SGHTA and FQGNSA. The CDR3 region is CASSLKSAGGADSPLHF. The CDR3 region has the DNA TGTGCCAGCAGCTTAAAGTCGGCAGGGGGCGCTGATTCACCCCTCCACTTT.

The V call is TRBV5-5, the J call TRBJ2-1; 10 bases are shared with TRBD2. Per germline, CDR1 SGHKS and CDR2 YYEKEE (reference sequence). Unmatched junction bases numbered 9, after V lost 2 bases and J lost 7 bases. The CDR3 runs to 16 residues. The DNA for the CDR3 is TGTGCCAGCAGCTTTACTAGCGGGAATCTAGGAAATGAGCAGTTCTTC. This translates into CASSFTSGNLGNEQFF.

The chain is built from TRBV14 and TRBJ2-7, with D possibly called TRBD1 or TRBD2 (6 bases each). V lost 2 bases and J lost 6, with 14 bases in between. The germline gives CDR1 SGHDN, CDR2 FVKESK. The CDR3 loop spans 14 amino acids. As DNA, the CDR3 is TGTGCCAGCAGCCAACCGGGGGCACTACGCGAGCAGTACTTC. Its translation is CASSQPGALREQYF.

Worth noting for this clone: A much more abundant neighbour one base away suggests this may be a read error. V is TRBV6-1 and J is TRBJ1-1; D not resolved. This CDR3 contains 11 residues. CDR1 is MNHNS, CDR2 SASEGT, per germline. V lost 7 bases and J 0 bases, leaving 3 bases between the germline ends. CDR3 region: CASTLNTEAFF. CDR3 in DNA: TGTGCCAGCACGCTGAACACTGAAGCTTTCTTT.

CDR3 nucleotides: TGTGCCAGCAGTTCCCAGGGAGGATTTGAGCAGTTCTTC. Its protein is CASSSQGGFEQFF. The V gene is TRBV28, the J gene TRBJ2-1; TRBD2 might be the D (6 bases). The CDR3 is 13 amino acids. Trimming removed 4 bases at V and 9 bases at J, with 13 bases between. CDR1 is MDHEN and CDR2 is SYDVKM in the germline V gene.

The chain employs TRBV6-1 and TRBJ2-3; D is uncertain. The germline V and J ends were trimmed by 2 bases and 0 bases, with 15 bases remaining between them. Per the germline V gene, CDR1 is MNHNS and CDR2 is SASEGT. The CDR3 covers 17 residues. CDR3 nucleotides: TGTGCCAGCAGTGAAATGGTTGGCGGTGCTAGCACAGATACGCAGTATTTT. This sequence encodes CASSEMVGGASTDTQYF.

The chain links TRBV5-1 to TRBJ2-1, with 7 bases identical to TRBD2. Germline V gene sequence: CDR1 SGHRS, CDR2 YFSETQ. With 3 bases clipped from V and 9 bases from J, the junction kept 6 bases outside the gene matches. This CDR3 spans 13 amino acids. CDR3 nucleotides: TGCGCCAGCAGCTCCCCGGGAGGTACTGAGCAGTTCTTC. Translating it yields CASSSPGGTEQFF.

This chain uses TRBV11-3 with TRBJ2-7; 7 bases are shared with TRBD1. CDR1 is SGHNT, CDR2 YENEEA, per germline. V lost 2 bases to trimming and J lost 0 bases; unmatched junction nucleotides: 13. The CDR3 covers 18 residues. The CDR3 spells CASSLPYSLGQNSYEQYF. The CDR3 DNA reads as TGTGCCAGCAGCTTACCATACTCCTTGGGACAGAACTCCTACGAGCAGTACTTC.

The chain combines TRBV20-1 with TRBJ2-1, with D maybe TRBD2 (6 bases). V lost 6 bases, J lost 7 bases, and 10 bases lay in between. CDR3 length: 11 amino acids. The germline V gene encodes CDR1 DFQATT and CDR2 SNEGSKA (reference sequence). As DNA, the CDR3 is TGCAGTGCCAGACTAGTTAATGAGCAGTTCTTC. It is translated as CSARLVNEQFF.

The gene calls are TRBV6-1 and TRBJ2-3; no definite D call. This CDR3 contains 12 residues. Germline loops: CDR1 MNHNS, CDR2 SASEGT. Trimming took 2 bases from V and 5 from J, leaving 5 bases between them. The CDR3 loop is CASSETGDTQYF. CDR3 bases: TGTGCCAGCAGTGAAACTGGAGATACGCAGTATTTT.

V usage is TRBV4-1 and J usage is TRBJ2-3, with TRBD2 identical over 9 bases. CDR1 MGHRA and CDR2 YSYEKL come from the germline V gene. V trimming: 0 bases; J trimming: 3 bases; junction bases outside the gene matches: 7. The CDR3 covers 17 residues. The chain's CDR3 is CASSQDLRAGGTDTQYF. The CDR3 DNA is TGCGCCAGCAGCCAAGATCTTCGGGCGGGAGGGACAGATACGCAGTATTTT.

This clone showed up many times. This chain links TRBV19 with TRBJ2-1; TRBD2 agrees at 14 bases. J was trimmed by 6 bases and V by 6 bases; bases with no gene match: 10. This CDR3 is built from 17 residues. CDR1 is LNHDA, CDR2 SQIVND, per germline (reference sequence). The CDR3: CASSRGLAGEIVNEQFF. The CDR3 coding sequence is TGTGCCAGTAGCAGGGGACTAGCGGGAGAGATCGTCAATGAGCAGTTCTTC.

In its sample, this clone was seen many times. V is TRBV5-5 and J is TRBJ2-3; D gene unclear. The germline CDR1 and CDR2 sequences are SGHKS and YYEKEE (reference sequence). V gave up 4 bases and J gave up 4 bases, with 13 bases separating them. This CDR3 is 14 amino acids long. This CDR3 is CASSIRATADTQYF. CDR3 nucleotides: TGTGCCAGCAGCATTCGGGCCACAGCAGATACGCAGTATTTT.

V is TRBV7-2 and J is TRBJ2-7; 10 positions match TRBD2. The V and J ends lost 3 bases and 4 bases, in that order; junction bases with no gene match: 9. Germline loops: CDR1 SGHTA, CDR2 FQGNSA. The CDR3 contains 16 residues. The CDR3 loop reads CASSFSSGRAKYEQYF. The CDR3 coding sequence is TGTGCCAGCAGCTTTTCCAGCGGGAGGGCCAAGTACGAGCAGTACTTC. The full variable domain, with the rest looked up from reference TRBV7-2 and TRBJ2-7, is GAGVSQSPSNKVTEKGKDVELRCDPISGHTALYWYRQSLGQGLEFLIYFQGNSAPDKSGLPSDRFSAERTGGSVSTLTIQRTQQEDSAVYLCASSFSSGRAKYEQYFGPGTRLTVT.